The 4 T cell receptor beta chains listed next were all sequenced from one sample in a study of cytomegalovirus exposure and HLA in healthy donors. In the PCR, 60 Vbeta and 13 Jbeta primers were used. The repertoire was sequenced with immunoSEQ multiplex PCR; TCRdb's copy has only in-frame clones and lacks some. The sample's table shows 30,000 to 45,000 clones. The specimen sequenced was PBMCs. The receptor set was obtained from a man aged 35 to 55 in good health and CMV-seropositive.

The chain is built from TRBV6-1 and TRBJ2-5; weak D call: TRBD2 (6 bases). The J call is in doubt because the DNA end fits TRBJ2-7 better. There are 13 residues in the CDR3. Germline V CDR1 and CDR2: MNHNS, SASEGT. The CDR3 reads CATVREPSYEQYF. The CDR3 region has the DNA TGTGCTACGGTCCGGGAGCCCTCCTACGAGCAGTACTTC.

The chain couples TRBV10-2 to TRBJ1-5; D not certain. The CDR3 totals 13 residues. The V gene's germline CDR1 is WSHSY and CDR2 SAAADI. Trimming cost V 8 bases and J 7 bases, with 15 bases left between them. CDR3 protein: CASLHGVGQPQHF. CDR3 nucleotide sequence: TGCGCCAGCCTCCATGGAGTCGGACAGCCCCAGCATTTT.

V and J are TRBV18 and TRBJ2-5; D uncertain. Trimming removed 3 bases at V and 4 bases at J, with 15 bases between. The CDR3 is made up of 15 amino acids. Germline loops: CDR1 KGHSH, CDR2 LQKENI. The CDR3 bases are TGTGCCAGCTCACCGCCAATGGCCCCGGGAGAGACCCAGTACTTC. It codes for CASSPPMAPGETQYF.

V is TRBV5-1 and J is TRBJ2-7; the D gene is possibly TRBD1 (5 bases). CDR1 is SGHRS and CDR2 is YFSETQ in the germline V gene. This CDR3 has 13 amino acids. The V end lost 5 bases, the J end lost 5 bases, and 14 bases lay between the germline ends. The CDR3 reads CASSKDNTDEQYF. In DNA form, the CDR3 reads TGCGCCAGCAGTAAGGACAACACGGACGAGCAGTACTTC.